The 28 T cell receptor beta chains below were found in one sample sequenced in a study of CD8 T cells in Susac syndrome. RNA amounts of 0.5 to 1 ug underwent reverse transcription with random hexamers. TCRdb passed the immunoSEQ multiplex PCR reads through MiXCR, listing each CDR3 protein once. This repertoire shows approximately 100,000 distinct CDR3 sequences, 80% to 95% found once; its top ten account for roughly 0.12%. Source material: CD8+ T cells from PBMCs. The receptor source for this set is a human donor in good health.

The V gene is TRBV6-5, the J gene TRBJ1-1, with D unclear. The CDR3 runs 13 residues. Germline loops: CDR1 MNHEY, CDR2 SVGAGI. The ends were cut back, 5 bases at V and 0 bases at J, with 7 bases in the middle. The CDR3 sequence: CASSRRVNTEAFF. The CDR3 DNA is TGTGCCAGCAGTAGACGGGTGAACACTGAAGCTTTCTTT.

This rearrangement joins TRBV11-2 to TRBJ1-1; D call uncertain. V was pared by 5 bases and J by 3 bases, with 19 bases between. The CDR3 has 16 residues. Germline V gives CDR1 SGHAT, CDR2 FQNNGV. CDR3 sequence reads: CASSRRGASGHTEAFF. For the CDR3, the DNA is TGTGCCAGCAGCCGGCGAGGAGCCTCAGGACACACTGAAGCTTTCTTT.

On this clonotype itself: One end of the junction varies from germline; a read error may be responsible. CDR3: CASSLIQGQEGFF. In DNA, the CDR3 is TGTGCCAGCTCACTCATCCAGGGGCAGGAAGGTTTCTTT. This rearrangement joins TRBV18 to TRBJ1-1, with a weak D call TRBD1 (6 bases). The CDR3 totals 13 residues. Germline loops: CDR1 KGHSH, CDR2 LQKENI.

The rearrangement links TRBV6-5 to TRBJ1-1; no firm D call. V was shortened by 7 bases and J by 3 bases, with 15 bases between the two germline ends. The CDR3 loop spans 14 amino acids. The germline CDR1 and CDR2 sequences are MNHEY and SVGAGI. The CDR3: CASTYRGQYTEAFF. CDR3 coding DNA: TGTGCCAGCACCTATCGTGGGCAATACACTGAAGCTTTCTTT.

This clonotype was detected only a few times. The rearrangement joins TRBV5-6 to TRBJ2-7; tentative D call: TRBD2 (5 bases). V shed 1 base and J shed 6 bases, with 20 bases lying between them. CDR3 length: 16 amino acids. Germline lookup yields CDR1 SGHDT and CDR2 YYEEEE. The CDR3 bases are TGTGCCAGCAGCTTGAGGCCAGCGGCTCCGGGATCCGAGCAGTACTTC. The encoded protein is CASSLRPAAPGSEQYF.

The gene calls are TRBV7-2 and TRBJ2-3, with 11 bases identical to TRBD2. V lost 4 bases to trimming and J lost 5 bases; unmatched junction nucleotides: 2. Germline CDR1 reads SGHTA; CDR2 reads FQGNSA. This CDR3 comprises 14 residues. As DNA, the CDR3 is TGTGCCAGCAGCTCCGGACTAGCGGGAGATACGCAGTATTTT. Its protein product is CASSSGLAGDTQYF.

The V and J genes are TRBV5-6 and TRBJ1-2; TRBD1 is a possible D gene (5 bases). Germline lookup yields CDR1 SGHDT and CDR2 YYEEEE. The CDR3 is 17 residues long. Deletions cut 7 bases from V and 2 bases from J, with 24 bases between. CDR3 bases: TGTGCCAGCGGGCCTTGGGGGGACCCCGGTAACAACTATGGCTACACCTTC. Amino acid sequence: CASGPWGDPGNNYGYTF. Using reference TRBV5-6 and TRBJ1-2 for the parts outside the CDR3, the full variable domain is DAGVTQSPTHLIKTRGQQVTLRCSPKSGHDTVSWYQQALGQGPQFIFQYYEEEERQRGNFPDRFSGHQFPNYSSELNVNALLLGDSALYLCASGPWGDPGNNYGYTFGSGTRLTVV.

The gene calls are TRBV20-1 and TRBJ2-3; no clear D gene. V was pared by 4 bases and J by 1 base, with 12 bases between. The CDR3 contains 14 residues. CDR1 DFQATT and CDR2 SNEGSKA come from the germline V gene (reference sequence). The DNA of the CDR3 is TGCAGTGCTATAATGACGACTGGCACAGATACGCAGTATTTT. Protein: CSAIMTTGTDTQYF.

The chain employs TRBV7-2 and TRBJ2-7, with unresolved D. This CDR3 is 16 amino acids long. CDR1 and CDR2 from the germline V gene are SGHTA and FQGNSA. V was shortened by 4 bases and J by 1 base, with 17 bases between the two germline ends. Here the CDR3 DNA reads TGTGCCAGCAGCTCCGGATCCTCGACCAGATCCTACGAGCAGTACTTC. Protein product: CASSSGSSTRSYEQYF. Combining the CDR3 with reference TRBV7-2 and TRBJ2-7 gives the whole variable domain GAGVSQSPSNKVTEKGKDVELRCDPISGHTALYWYRQSLGQGLEFLIYFQGNSAPDKSGLPSDRFSAERTGGSVSTLTIQRTQQEDSAVYLCASSSGSSTRSYEQYFGPGTRLTVT.

V is TRBV6-2 or TRBV6-3 and J is TRBJ2-1; D is uncertain. The germline V gene encodes CDR1 MNHEY and CDR2 SVGEGT. V lost 7 bases, J lost 5 bases, and 24 bases lay in between. This CDR3 is built from 17 residues. The CDR3 DNA reads TGTGCCAGCACCGCCGACGGATCGAGCTTTGGAAACAATGAGCAGTTCTTC. Amino acids: CASTADGSSFGNNEQFF.

This chain uses TRBV30 with TRBJ2-7; D call uncertain. Looked up from germline, CDR1 is GTSNPN and CDR2 is SVGIG (reference sequence). Trimming shortened V by 1 base and J by 3 bases, and 7 bases separated the two germline ends. The CDR3 is made up of 12 amino acids. The CDR3 bases are TGTGCCTGGAGTGAGGAAAGCTACGAGCAGTACTTC. Translated, it gives CAWSEESYEQYF.

The chain links TRBV12-3 or TRBV12-4 to TRBJ2-5; the D gene could be TRBD1 or TRBD2 (5 bases each). V lost 5 bases and J lost 4, with 20 bases in between. This CDR3 is built from 16 residues. The CDR3 protein is CASSLPGPSFRETQYF. CDR3 nucleotides: TGTGCCAGCAGTCTTCCGGGACCCTCGTTCCGAGAGACCCAGTACTTC.

This chain connects TRBV27 to TRBJ2-3, with TRBD2 matching over 7 bases. With V trimmed by 5 bases and J by 5 bases, 7 bases remained unmatched. Germline V gives CDR1 MNHEY, CDR2 SMNVEV (reference sequence). This CDR3 contains 14 residues. DNA for the CDR3: TGTGCCAGCAGTGCTCAACGGGAGGAAGATACGCAGTATTTT. Protein: CASSAQREEDTQYF.

A remark on this clonotype: One end of the junction fails to match germline, which may point to a read error. This chain connects TRBV6-5 to TRBJ2-1; 13 bases line up with TRBD2. CDR3 size: 18 residues. Germline CDR1 MNHEY, CDR2 SVGAGI. The CDR3 DNA reads as TGTGCCAGCAGATACTCCGGGACTAGCGGGACCATCGGAGGGGAGCAGTTCTTC. Amino acids: CASRYSGTSGTIGGEQFF.

The chain carries TRBV27 and TRBJ1-2; 11 bases align to TRBD1. Trimming at V came to 3 bases and at J to 3 bases, leaving 9 bases not matched to a gene. The CDR3 spans 17 residues. In germline, CDR1 is MNHEY, CDR2 SMNVEV (reference sequence). DNA of the CDR3: TGTGCCAGCAGTTTCCAGGGACAGGGGGTAGGCGACTATGGCTACACCTTC. Protein sequence: CASSFQGQGVGDYGYTF.

This rearrangement joins TRBV27 to TRBJ2-7; D unclear. Germline-derived CDR1 and CDR2 are MNHEY and SMNVEV (reference sequence). V was cut by 4 bases and J by 7 bases, with 8 bases left in between. This CDR3 region has 11 residues. CDR3 nucleotide sequence: TGTGCCAGCAGTTCCCCTTCAGAGCAGTACTTC. Translating it yields CASSSPSEQYF.

This rearrangement joins TRBV5-1 to TRBJ2-1; D may be TRBD1 or TRBD2 (5 bases each). The CDR3 is 12 residues long. Germline CDR1 is SGHRS and CDR2 is YFSETQ. The V and J ends lost 3 bases and 7 bases respectively, with 8 bases between them. The CDR3 protein is CASSSRGNEQFF. The DNA for the CDR3 is TGCGCCAGCAGCTCGAGGGGAAATGAGCAGTTCTTC.

The chain employs TRBV20-1 and TRBJ2-7; D could derive from TRBD1 or TRBD2 (5 bases each). The germline V gene has CDR1 DFQATT and CDR2 SNEGSKA (reference sequence). The CDR3 loop spans 15 amino acids. V was trimmed by 3 bases and J by 4 bases, leaving 19 bases between them. For the CDR3, the DNA is TGCAGTGCTAGTTCGGGGCGGTTGGGGGTTTACGAGCAGTACTTC. Translated, it gives CSASSGRLGVYEQYF.

The V and J genes are TRBV29-1 and TRBJ1-1; D not certain. V lost 0 bases to trimming and J lost 5 bases, with 16 bases between them. The CDR3 consists of 15 residues. Looked up from germline, CDR1 is SQVTM and CDR2 is ANQGSEA. The CDR3 loop is CSVEDQLGVRTEAFF. DNA for the CDR3: TGCAGCGTTGAAGATCAACTCGGGGTACGGACTGAAGCTTTCTTT.

V usage is TRBV29-1 and J usage is TRBJ1-1; D gene uncertain. This CDR3 is built from 12 residues. The V and J ends lost 4 bases and 5 bases respectively, with 11 bases between them. Germline V CDR1 and CDR2: SQVTM, ANQGSEA. The CDR3: CSVVGFGTEAFF. CDR3 nucleotide sequence: TGCAGCGTTGTCGGGTTTGGAACTGAAGCTTTCTTT. The full variable domain, in which reference TRBV29-1 and TRBJ1-1 provide the parts outside the CDR3, is SAVISQKPSRDICQRGTSLTIQCQVDSQVTMMFWYRQQPGQSLTLIATANQGSEATYESGFVIDKFPISRPNLTFSTLTVSNMSPEDSSIYLCSVVGFGTEAFFGQGTRLTVV.

V gene TRBV24-1 combines with J gene TRBJ2-3, with a tentative D call TRBD2 (6 bases). Germline lookup yields CDR1 KGHDR and CDR2 SFDVKD. Deletions cut 9 bases from V and 2 bases from J, with 17 bases between. The CDR3 runs 15 residues. The CDR3 here is CATQSASGPTDTQYF. The CDR3, as DNA: TGTGCCACCCAAAGTGCAAGCGGGCCCACAGATACGCAGTATTTT.

This chain connects TRBV2 to TRBJ1-3; TRBD1 might be the D (6 bases). Germline V gene sequence: CDR1 SNHLY, CDR2 FYNNEI. Trimming took 5 bases from V and 0 from J, leaving 26 bases between them. CDR3 length: 20 amino acids. CDR3 DNA: TGTGCCAGCAGTTACTATCCGGGACAAAATCCTTCCAGCTCTGGAAACACCATATATTTT. Translated, it gives CASSYYPGQNPSSSGNTIYF.

V usage is TRBV5-6 and J usage is TRBJ2-3, with D perhaps matching TRBD2 (5 bases). The V and J ends lost 2 bases and 0 bases respectively, with 7 bases between them. Germline V gene sequence: CDR1 SGHDT, CDR2 YYEEEE. This CDR3 is 14 amino acids long. CDR3 sequence (DNA): TGTGCCAGCAGCTTAGGACTCAGCACAGATACGCAGTATTTT. Residues: CASSLGLSTDTQYF.

V is TRBV20-1 and J is TRBJ2-7; 10 bases line up with TRBD1. The germline V gene encodes CDR1 DFQATT and CDR2 SNEGSKA (reference sequence). V shed 5 bases and J 7 bases; nucleotides not matched to a gene: 5. The CDR3 contains 12 residues. As DNA, the CDR3 is TGCAGTGCTGGACAGGGGGTGGGGGAGCAGTACTTC. Translated: CSAGQGVGEQYF.

The chain combines TRBV18 with TRBJ1-3; 10 nucleotides align to TRBD1. The CDR3 runs 16 residues. With V trimmed by 3 bases and J by 3 bases, 5 bases remained unmatched. In germline, CDR1 is KGHSH, CDR2 LQKENI. CDR3 sequence (DNA): TGTGCCAGCTCACCCTCGGGACAGGGGCTTGGAAACACCATATATTTT. It codes for CASSPSGQGLGNTIYF.

V usage is TRBV30 and J usage is TRBJ2-1; D tentatively reads TRBD1 or TRBD2 (6 bases each). Germline V gene lookup returns CDR1 GTSNPN and CDR2 SVGIG (reference sequence). This CDR3 contains 14 residues. V was shortened by 4 bases and J by 8 bases, with 18 bases between the two germline ends. In DNA form, the CDR3 reads TGTGCCTGGACTGTGGGGGCAGGGAGGTATGAGCAGTTCTTC. It is translated as CAWTVGAGRYEQFF.

The chain recombines TRBV25-1 with TRBJ2-7; possibly TRBD1 for D (7 bases). In germline, CDR1 is MGHDK, CDR2 SYGVNS. V was trimmed by 7 bases and J by 4 bases, leaving 20 bases between them. The CDR3 is made up of 15 amino acids. The DNA of the CDR3 is TGTGCCAGCACCGGAGGGGGCTCTCTTCGTTACGAGCAGTACTTC. Translation gives CASTGGGSLRYEQYF.

This CDR3 is CASSSLMGPNYNEQFF. The CDR3 DNA sequence: TGTGCCAGCAGCTCCTTGATGGGGCCGAATTACAATGAGCAGTTCTTC. The rearrangement links TRBV7-2 to TRBJ2-1, with D maybe TRBD1 (5 bases). CDR3 length: 16 amino acids. V gave up 4 bases and J gave up 4 bases, with 17 bases separating them. CDR1 and CDR2 from the germline V gene are SGHTA and FQGNSA.